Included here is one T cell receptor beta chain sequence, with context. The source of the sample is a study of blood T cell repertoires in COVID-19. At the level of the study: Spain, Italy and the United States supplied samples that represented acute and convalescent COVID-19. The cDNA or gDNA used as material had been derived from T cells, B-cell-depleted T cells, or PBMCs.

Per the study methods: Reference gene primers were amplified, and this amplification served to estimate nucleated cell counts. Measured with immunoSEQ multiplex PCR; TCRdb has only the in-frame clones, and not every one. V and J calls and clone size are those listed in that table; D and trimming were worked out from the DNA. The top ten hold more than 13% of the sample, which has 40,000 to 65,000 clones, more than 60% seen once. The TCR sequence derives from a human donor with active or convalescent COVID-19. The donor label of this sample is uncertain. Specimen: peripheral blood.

CDR3 bases: TGTGCCAGCAGCCAAGCGGGTCGGGCTAGCGGATTCTACGAGCAGTACTTC. Encoded protein: CASSQAGRASGFYEQYF. The rearrangement joins TRBV4-2 to TRBJ2-7, with 7 nucleotides matching TRBD2. Losses at the gene ends were 1 base for V and 3 bases for J; bases not matched to a gene: 12. CDR3 length: 17 residues. CDR1 is LGHNA, CDR2 YNFKEQ, per germline.